This TCR beta chain was observed in a study of blood T cell repertoires in COVID-19. The CDR3 covers 18 residues. Trimming at V came to 0 bases and at J to 4 bases, leaving 11 bases not matched to a gene. The germline CDR1 and CDR2 sequences are SGHRS and YFSETQ. The protocol was immunoSEQ multiplex PCR, while the TCRdb copy is restricted to in-frame clones and leaves out a portion. The sample records tens of thousands of clones, 90% being singletons. The origin of this receptor is a woman between 40 and 55 years old with active COVID-19. This chain joins TRBV5-1 and TRBJ1-4, with 8 bases aligning to TRBD1. Source material: peripheral blood. CDR3 protein: CASSLGQGADGVNEKLFF. Written as DNA, the CDR3 is TGCGCCAGCAGCTTGGGGCAGGGGGCGGACGGAGTTAATGAAAAACTGTTTTTT. Full variable domain (remainder filled in from reference TRBV5-1 and TRBJ1-4): KAGVTQTPRYLIKTRGQQVTLSCSPISGHRSVSWYQQTPGQGLQFLFEYFSETQRNKGNFPGRFSGRQFSNSRSEMNVSTLELGDSALYLCASSLGQGADGVNEKLFFGSGTQLSVL.